Sequencing of this T cell receptor beta chain was carried out in a study of CD8 T cells in ankylosing spondylitis. Study outcomes and limitations: Reportedly, disease-linked clones are significantly enriched in ankylosing spondylitis patients' matched synovial fluid. Earlier reports found some motif variants in synovial fluid and blood in reactive arthritis. Disease-linked clones were found to be CD8+ and relatively rare in peripheral blood. Ankylosing spondylitis blood appeared to carry a characteristic TCR beta motif of eight or nine highly homologous variants.

CDR1 and CDR2 from the germline V gene are MGHDK and SYGVNS. There are 16 residues in the CDR3. The germline V and J ends were trimmed by 3 bases and 3 bases, with 14 bases remaining between them. Regarding this clonotype: The antigen is undetermined.

Quantitative 5'-RACE with molecular barcodes produced the TCR beta libraries. A single record per CDR3 protein comes from TCRdb applying MiXCR to the 5' RACE reads. The table has over 450,000 distinct CDR3 sequences, about 13% seen once. The V and J genes are TRBV25-1 and TRBJ2-2, with a possible D match to TRBD1 (7 bases). This receptor was taken from a male donor with ankylosing spondylitis. Sequenced material: blood, either unsorted or a sorted T cell fraction (not recorded which). CDR3 in DNA: TGTGCCAGCAGTGATAACAGGGGCGGGGACACCGGGGAGCTGTTTTTT. As protein: CASSDNRGGDTGELFF.